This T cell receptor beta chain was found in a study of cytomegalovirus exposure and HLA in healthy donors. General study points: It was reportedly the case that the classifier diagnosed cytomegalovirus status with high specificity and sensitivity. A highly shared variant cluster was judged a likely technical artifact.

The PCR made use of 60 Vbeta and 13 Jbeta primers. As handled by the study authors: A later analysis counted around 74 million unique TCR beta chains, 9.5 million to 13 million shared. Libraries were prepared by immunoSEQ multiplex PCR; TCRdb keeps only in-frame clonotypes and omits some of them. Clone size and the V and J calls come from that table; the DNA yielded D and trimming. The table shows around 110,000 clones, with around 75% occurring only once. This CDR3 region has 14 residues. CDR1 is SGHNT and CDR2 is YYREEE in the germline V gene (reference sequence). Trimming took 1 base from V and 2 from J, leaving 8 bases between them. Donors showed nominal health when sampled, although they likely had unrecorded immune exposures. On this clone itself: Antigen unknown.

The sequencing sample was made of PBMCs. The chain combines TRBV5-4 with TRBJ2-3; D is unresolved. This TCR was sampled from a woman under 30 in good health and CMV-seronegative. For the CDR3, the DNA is TGTGCCAGCAGCTTGTCCTCCTACACAGATACGCAGTATTTT. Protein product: CASSLSSYTDTQYF.